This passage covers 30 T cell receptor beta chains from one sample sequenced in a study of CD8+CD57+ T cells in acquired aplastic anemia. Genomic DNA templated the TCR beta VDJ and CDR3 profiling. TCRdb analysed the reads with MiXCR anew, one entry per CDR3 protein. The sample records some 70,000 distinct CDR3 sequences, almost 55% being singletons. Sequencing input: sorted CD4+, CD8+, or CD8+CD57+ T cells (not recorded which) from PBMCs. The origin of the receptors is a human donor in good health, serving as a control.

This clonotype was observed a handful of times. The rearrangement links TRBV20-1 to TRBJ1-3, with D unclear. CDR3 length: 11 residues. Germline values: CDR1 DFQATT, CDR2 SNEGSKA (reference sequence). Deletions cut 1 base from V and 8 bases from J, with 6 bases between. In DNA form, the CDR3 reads TGCAGTGCTAGAGTTTTGGACACCATATATTTT. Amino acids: CSARVLDTIYF.

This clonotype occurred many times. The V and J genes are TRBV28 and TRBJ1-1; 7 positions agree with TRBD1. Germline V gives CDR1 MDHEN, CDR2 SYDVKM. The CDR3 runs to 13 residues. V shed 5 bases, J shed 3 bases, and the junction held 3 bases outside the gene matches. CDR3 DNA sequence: TGTGCCAGCAGTCCGGGACAGTACACTGAAGCTTTCTTT. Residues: CASSPGQYTEAFF.

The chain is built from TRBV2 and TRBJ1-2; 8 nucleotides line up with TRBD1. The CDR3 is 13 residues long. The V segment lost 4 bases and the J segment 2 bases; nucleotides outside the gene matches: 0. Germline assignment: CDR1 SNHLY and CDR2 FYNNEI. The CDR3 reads CASSGTGNYGYTF. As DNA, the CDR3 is TGTGCCAGCAGTGGGACAGGGAACTATGGCTACACCTTC. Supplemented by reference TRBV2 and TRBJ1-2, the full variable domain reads EPEVTQTPSHQVTQMGQEVILRCVPISNHLYFYWYRQILGQKVEFLVSFYNNEISEKSEIFDDQFSVERPDGSNFTLKIRSTKLEDSAMYFCASSGTGNYGYTFGSGTRLTVV.

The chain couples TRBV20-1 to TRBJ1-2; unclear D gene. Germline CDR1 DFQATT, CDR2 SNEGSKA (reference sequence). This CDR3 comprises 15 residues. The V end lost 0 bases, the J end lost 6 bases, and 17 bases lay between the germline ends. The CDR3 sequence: CSARDVRVSSDGYTF. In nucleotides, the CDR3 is TGCAGTGCTAGAGATGTACGCGTTAGTTCAGATGGCTACACCTTC.

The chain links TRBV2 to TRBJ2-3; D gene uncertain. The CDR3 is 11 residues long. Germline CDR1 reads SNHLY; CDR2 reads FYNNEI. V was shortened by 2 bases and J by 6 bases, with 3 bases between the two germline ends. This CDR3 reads CASSELDTQYF. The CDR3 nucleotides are TGTGCCAGCAGTGAACTGGATACGCAGTATTTT.

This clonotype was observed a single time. This CDR3 is CASSFDTVVSVSEAFF. CDR3 sequence (DNA): TGTGCCAGCAGCTTCGACACGGTAGTTTCGGTCTCTGAAGCTTTCTTT. The rearrangement links TRBV11-2 to TRBJ1-1; D gene uncertain. The germline gives CDR1 SGHAT, CDR2 FQNNGV. Trimming left V 3 bases short and J 6 bases short, with 20 bases between. The CDR3 contains 16 residues.

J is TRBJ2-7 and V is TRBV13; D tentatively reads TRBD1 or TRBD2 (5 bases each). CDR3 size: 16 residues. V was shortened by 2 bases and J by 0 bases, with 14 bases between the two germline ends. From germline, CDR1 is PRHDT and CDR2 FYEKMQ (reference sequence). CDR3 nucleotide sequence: TGTGCCAGCAGCTTATTTATAGCAGGGAGCTCCTACGAGCAGTACTTC. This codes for CASSLFIAGSSYEQYF.

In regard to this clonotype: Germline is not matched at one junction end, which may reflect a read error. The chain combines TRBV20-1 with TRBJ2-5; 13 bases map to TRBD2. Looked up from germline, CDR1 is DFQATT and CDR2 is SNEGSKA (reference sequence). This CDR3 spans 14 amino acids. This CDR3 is CNATGLAGYETQYF. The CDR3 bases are TGCAATGCTACGGGACTAGCGGGATATGAGACCCAGTACTTC.

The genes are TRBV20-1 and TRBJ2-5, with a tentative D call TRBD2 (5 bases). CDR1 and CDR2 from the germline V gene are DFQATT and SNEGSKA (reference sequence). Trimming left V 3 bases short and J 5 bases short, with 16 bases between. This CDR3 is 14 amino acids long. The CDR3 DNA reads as TGCAGTGCTAGTTATCTGGAGGTTACCGAGACCCAGTACTTC. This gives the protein CSASYLEVTETQYF.

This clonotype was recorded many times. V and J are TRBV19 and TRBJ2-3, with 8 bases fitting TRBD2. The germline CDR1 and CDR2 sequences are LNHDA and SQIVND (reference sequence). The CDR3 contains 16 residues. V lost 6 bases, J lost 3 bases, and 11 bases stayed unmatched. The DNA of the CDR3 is TGTGCCAGTAGCCAACGGGGGGGGGAGTCGACAGATACGCAGTATTTT. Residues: CASSQRGGESTDTQYF.

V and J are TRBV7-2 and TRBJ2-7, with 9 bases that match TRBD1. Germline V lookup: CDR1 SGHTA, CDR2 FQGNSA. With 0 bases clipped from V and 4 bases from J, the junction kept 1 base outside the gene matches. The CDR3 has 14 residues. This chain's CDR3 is CASSLAGQGYEQYF. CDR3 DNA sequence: TGTGCCAGCAGCTTAGCGGGACAGGGATACGAGCAGTACTTC.

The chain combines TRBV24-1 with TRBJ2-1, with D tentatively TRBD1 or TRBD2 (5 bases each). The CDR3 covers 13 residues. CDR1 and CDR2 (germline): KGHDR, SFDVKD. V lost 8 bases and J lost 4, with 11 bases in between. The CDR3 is CATTGASYNEQFF. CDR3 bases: TGTGCCACCACCGGGGCTTCTTACAATGAGCAGTTCTTC.

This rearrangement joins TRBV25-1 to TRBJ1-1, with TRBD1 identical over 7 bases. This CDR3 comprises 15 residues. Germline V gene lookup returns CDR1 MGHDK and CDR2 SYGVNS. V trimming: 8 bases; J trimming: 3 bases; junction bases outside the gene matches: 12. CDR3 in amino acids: CASARQGGGYTEAFF. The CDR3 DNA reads TGTGCCAGCGCCCGACAGGGTGGAGGTTACACTGAAGCTTTCTTT.

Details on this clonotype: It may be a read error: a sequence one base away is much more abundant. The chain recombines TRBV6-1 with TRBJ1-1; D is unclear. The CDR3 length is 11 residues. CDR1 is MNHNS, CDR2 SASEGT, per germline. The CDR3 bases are TGTGACATCAGTGAGCTGTTAGAAGCTTTCTTT. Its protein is CDISELLEAFF.

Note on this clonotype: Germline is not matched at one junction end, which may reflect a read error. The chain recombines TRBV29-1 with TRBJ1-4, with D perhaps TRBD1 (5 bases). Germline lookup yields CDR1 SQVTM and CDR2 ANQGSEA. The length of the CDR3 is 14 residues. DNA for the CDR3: TGCAGCGTTGACGCGGGGGGAACTAATGAAAAACCGGTTTTT. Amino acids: CSVDAGGTNEKPVF.

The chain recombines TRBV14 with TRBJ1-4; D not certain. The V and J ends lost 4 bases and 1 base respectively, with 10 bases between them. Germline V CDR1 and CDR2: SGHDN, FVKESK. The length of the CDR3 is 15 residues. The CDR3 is CASSPRTITNEKLFF. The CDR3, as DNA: TGTGCCAGCAGCCCACGCACCATAACTAATGAAAAACTGTTTTTT.

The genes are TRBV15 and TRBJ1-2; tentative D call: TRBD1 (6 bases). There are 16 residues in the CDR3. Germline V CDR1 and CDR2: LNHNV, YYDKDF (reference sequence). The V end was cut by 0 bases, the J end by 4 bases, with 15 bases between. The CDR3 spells CATSRDRATGSYGYTF. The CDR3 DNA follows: TGTGCCACCAGCAGAGACCGGGCGACAGGTTCCTATGGCTACACCTTC.

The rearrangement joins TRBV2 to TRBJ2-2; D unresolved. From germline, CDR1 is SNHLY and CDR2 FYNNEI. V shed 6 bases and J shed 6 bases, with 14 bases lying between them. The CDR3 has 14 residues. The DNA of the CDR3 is TGTGCCAGCAGCACCGGTCTACAGTCCGGGGAGCTGTTTTTT. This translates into CASSTGLQSGELFF. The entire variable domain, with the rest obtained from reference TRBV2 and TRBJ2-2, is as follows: EPEVTQTPSHQVTQMGQEVILRCVPISNHLYFYWYRQILGQKVEFLVSFYNNEISEKSEIFDDQFSVERPDGSNFTLKIRSTKLEDSAMYFCASSTGLQSGELFFGEGSRLTVL.

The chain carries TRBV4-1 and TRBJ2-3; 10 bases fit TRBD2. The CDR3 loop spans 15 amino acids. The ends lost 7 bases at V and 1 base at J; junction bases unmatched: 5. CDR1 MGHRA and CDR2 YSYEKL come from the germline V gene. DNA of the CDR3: TGCGCCAGCAACCTAGGACTAGCGGGCACAGATACGCAGTATTTT. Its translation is CASNLGLAGTDTQYF.

CDR3 residues: CSARPGLTNYEQYF. The CDR3 bases are TGCAGTGCTAGACCGGGACTAACAAACTACGAGCAGTACTTC. This chain links TRBV20-1 with TRBJ2-7; 7 positions agree with TRBD2. From germline, CDR1 is DFQATT and CDR2 SNEGSKA (reference sequence). J gave up 3 bases and V 2 bases, and 7 bases lay outside the gene matches. There are 14 residues in the CDR3.

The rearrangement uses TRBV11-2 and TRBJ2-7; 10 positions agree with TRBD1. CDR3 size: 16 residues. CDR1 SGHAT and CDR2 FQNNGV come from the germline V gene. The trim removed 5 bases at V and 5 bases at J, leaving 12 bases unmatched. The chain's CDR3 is CASSAGPGTGAHEQYF. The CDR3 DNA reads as TGTGCCAGCAGCGCAGGTCCCGGGACAGGGGCTCACGAGCAGTACTTC. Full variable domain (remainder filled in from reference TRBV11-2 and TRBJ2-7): EAGVAQSPRYKIIEKRQSVAFWCNPISGHATLYWYQQILGQGPKLLIQFQNNGVVDDSQLPKDRFSAERLKGVDSTLKIQPAKLEDSAVYLCASSAGPGTGAHEQYFGPGTRLTVT.

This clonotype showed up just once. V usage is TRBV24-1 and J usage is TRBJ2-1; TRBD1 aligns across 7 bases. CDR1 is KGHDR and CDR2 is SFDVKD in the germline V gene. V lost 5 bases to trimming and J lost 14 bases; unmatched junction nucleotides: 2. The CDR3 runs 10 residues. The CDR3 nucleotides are TGTGCCACCAGTGCAGGGGGTGAGTTCTTC. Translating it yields CATSAGGEFF.

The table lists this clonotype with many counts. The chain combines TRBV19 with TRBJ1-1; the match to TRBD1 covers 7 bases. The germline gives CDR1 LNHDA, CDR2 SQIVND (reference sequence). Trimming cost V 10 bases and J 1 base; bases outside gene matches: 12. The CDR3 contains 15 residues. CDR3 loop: CATPERTGKNTEAFF. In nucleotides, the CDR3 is TGTGCCACCCCCGAGAGGACAGGCAAGAACACTGAAGCTTTCTTT.

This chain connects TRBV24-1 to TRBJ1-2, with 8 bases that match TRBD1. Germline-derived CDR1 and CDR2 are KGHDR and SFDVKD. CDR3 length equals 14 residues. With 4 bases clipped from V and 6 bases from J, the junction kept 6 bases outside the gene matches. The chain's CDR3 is CATSEWDRSHGYTF. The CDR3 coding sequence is TGTGCCACCAGTGAATGGGACAGGTCTCATGGCTACACCTTC.

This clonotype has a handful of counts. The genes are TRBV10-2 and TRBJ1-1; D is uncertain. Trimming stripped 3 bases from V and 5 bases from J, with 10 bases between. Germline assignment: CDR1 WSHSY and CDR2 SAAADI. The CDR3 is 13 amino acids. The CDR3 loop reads CASSDRFGTEAFF. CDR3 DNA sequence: TGCGCCAGCAGTGATAGGTTCGGGACTGAAGCTTTCTTT.

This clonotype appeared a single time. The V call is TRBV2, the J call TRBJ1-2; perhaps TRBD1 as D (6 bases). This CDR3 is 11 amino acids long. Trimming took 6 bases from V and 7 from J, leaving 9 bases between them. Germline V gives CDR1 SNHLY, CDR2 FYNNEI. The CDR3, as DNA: TGTGCCAGCAGGTTGGACAGTGGCTACACCTTC. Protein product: CASRLDSGYTF.

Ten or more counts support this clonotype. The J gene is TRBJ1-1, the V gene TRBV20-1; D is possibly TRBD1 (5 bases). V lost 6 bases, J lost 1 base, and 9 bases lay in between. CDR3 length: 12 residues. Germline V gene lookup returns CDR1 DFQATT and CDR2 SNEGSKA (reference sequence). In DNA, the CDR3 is TGCAGTGCCAAGGACACGAACACTGAAGCTTTCTTT. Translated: CSAKDTNTEAFF.

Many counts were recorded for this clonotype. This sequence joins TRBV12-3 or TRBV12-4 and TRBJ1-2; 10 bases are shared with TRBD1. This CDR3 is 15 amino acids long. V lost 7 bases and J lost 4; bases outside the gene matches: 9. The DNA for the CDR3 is TGTGCCAGCACCAGGACAGGGGGAATAGTCTATGGCTACACCTTC. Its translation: CASTRTGGIVYGYTF.

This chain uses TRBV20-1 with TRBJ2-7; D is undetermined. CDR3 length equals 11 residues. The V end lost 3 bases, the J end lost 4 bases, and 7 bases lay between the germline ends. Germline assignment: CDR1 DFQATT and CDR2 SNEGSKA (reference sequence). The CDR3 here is CSASERYEQYF. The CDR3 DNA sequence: TGCAGTGCTAGTGAGAGGTACGAGCAGTACTTC.

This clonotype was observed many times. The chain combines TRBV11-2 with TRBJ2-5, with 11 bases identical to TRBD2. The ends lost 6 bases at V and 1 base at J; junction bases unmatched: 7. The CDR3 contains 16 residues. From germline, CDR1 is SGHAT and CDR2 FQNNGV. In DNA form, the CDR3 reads TGTGCCAGCAGACCCGTAGCGGGAGGGATCCAAGAGACCCAGTACTTC. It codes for CASRPVAGGIQETQYF.